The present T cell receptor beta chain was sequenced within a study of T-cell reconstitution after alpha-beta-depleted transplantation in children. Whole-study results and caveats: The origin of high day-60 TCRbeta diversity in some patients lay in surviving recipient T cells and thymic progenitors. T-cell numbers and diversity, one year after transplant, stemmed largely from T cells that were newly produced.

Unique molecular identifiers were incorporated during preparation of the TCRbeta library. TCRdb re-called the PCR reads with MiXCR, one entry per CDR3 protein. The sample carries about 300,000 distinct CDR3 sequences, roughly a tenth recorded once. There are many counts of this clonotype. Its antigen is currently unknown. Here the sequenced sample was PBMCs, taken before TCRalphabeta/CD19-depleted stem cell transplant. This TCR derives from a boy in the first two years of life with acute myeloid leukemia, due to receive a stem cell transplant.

The CDR3 sequence is CASSQARQLAGGRYNEQFF. CDR3 sequence (DNA): TGTGCCAGCAGCCAGGCCCGTCAATTAGCGGGAGGAAGATACAATGAGCAGTTCTTC. This sequence joins TRBV3-1 and TRBJ2-1, with 10 bases fitting TRBD2. The CDR3 sequence is 19 residues long. V shed 3 bases, J shed 4 bases, and the junction held 15 bases outside the gene matches. Germline loops: CDR1 LGHDT, CDR2 YNNKEL (reference sequence).